The rows below give T cell receptor beta chains drawn from one sample of a study of early T cells in non-severe SARS-CoV-2 infection. Each CDR3 protein gets one entry after TCRdb re-called the 5' RACE reads with MiXCR. The data show 80,000 to 95,000 distinct CDR3 sequences, about 15% seen once. Material for sequencing was whole blood. The receptors stem from an adult who was a healthcare worker with PCR-confirmed SARS-CoV-2 infection or an uninfected control (not recorded which). CDR3s include the opening cysteine and the closing phenylalanine or tryptophan. The D gene is left open where the match is weak. Where a row states a size, it is once, few, many or the class of an expanded clone; other rows omit it.

.	TRBV7-2	many	TRBJ1-3	CASSLAGIGAGNTIYF	TGTGCCAGCAGCTTAGCTGGGATCGGGGCGGGAAACACCATATATTTT
.	TRBV5-1	.	TRBJ1-1	CASSLVGGWDTEAFF	TGCGCCAGCAGCTTGGTCGGGGGTTGGGACACTGAAGCTTTCTTT
.	TRBV6-1	.	TRBJ2-3	CASSRLSGDTQYF	TGTGCCAGCAGCCGCTTATCGGGAGATACGCAGTATTTT
.	TRBV29-1	.	TRBJ2-2	CSVDEGLNTGELFF	TGCAGCGTTGACGAAGGATTGAACACCGGGGAGCTGTTTTTT
TRBD1	TRBV11-3	.	TRBJ2-1	CASSLIQGAEQFF	TGTGCCAGCAGCTTAATTCAGGGGGCAGAGCAGTTCTTC
.	TRBV2	.	TRBJ2-3	CTSSLGSSSTDTQYF	TGTACCAGCAGTTTAGGTAGTTCTAGCACAGATACGCAGTATTTT
TRBD2	TRBV29-1	once	TRBJ2-5	CSARKRGNQETQYF	TGCAGCGCCCGAAAGCGGGGAAATCAAGAGACCCAGTACTTC
.	TRBV15	few	TRBJ1-3	CATSRGAGADRQYKVAENTIYF	TGTGCCACCAGCAGAGGTGCAGGGGCCGACCGTCAGTATAAAGTAGCAGAAAACACCATATATTTT
.	TRBV5-1	many	TRBJ2-5	CASSQGGVSTQETQYF	TGCGCCAGCAGCCAGGGCGGGGTTTCCACTCAAGAGACCCAGTACTTC
.	TRBV7-6	few	TRBJ2-1	CASSPSGAQAQFF	TGTGCCAGCAGCCCGTCCGGGGCCCAGGCGCAGTTCTTC
.	TRBV9	few	TRBJ2-5	CASSTQQETQYF	TGTGCCAGCTCGACGCAGCAAGAGACCCAGTACTTC
.	TRBV21-1	many	TRBJ2-5	CASSSRDRRETQYF	TGTGCCAGCAGCAGCCGGGACAGAAGAGAGACCCAGTACTTC
TRBD2	TRBV6-5	.	TRBJ2-1	CASRPGTSVFHEQFF	TGTGCCAGCAGACCTGGGACTAGCGTATTTCATGAGCAGTTCTTC
.	TRBV3-1	.	TRBJ2-3	CASRRAAGTDTQYF	TGTGCCAGCAGGCGAGCGGCTGGCACAGATACGCAGTATTTT
.	TRBV20-1	.	TRBJ1-1	CSARGPGERTEAFF	TGCAGTGCTAGGGGTCCGGGGGAACGCACTGAAGCTTTCTTT
.	TRBV29-1	.	TRBJ1-2	CSVESGVRGYTF	TGCAGCGTTGAATCGGGCGTCAGGGGCTACACCTTC
.	TRBV27	few	TRBJ1-6	CASRPMRGSNSPLHF	TGTGCCAGCAGGCCCATGCGGGGCTCTAATTCACCCCTCCACTTT
.	TRBV7-3	.	TRBJ2-3	CASSPSVSTDTQYF	TGTGCCAGCAGCCCCTCGGTCAGCACAGATACGCAGTATTTT
TRBD1	TRBV5-4	.	TRBJ1-4	CASSPGTENEKLFF	TGTGCCAGCAGCCCCGGGACAGAAAATGAAAAACTGTTTTTT
.	TRBV7-9	few	TRBJ2-2	CASSLRRSGRTGELFF	TGTGCCAGCAGCTTGAGAAGGTCAGGGAGGACCGGGGAGCTGTTTTTT
.	TRBV9	.	TRBJ2-1	CASSQEEGPIYNEQFF	TGTGCCAGCAGTCAGGAGGAGGGACCCATCTACAATGAGCAGTTCTTC
.	TRBV14	few	TRBJ2-1	CASSQVPFYSGATYNEQFF	TGTGCCAGCAGCCAAGTTCCTTTTTATTCGGGGGCGACATACAATGAGCAGTTCTTC
.	TRBV7-2	.	TRBJ2-3	CASSLYGDTQYF	TGTGCCAGCAGCTTATACGGAGATACGCAGTATTTT
.	TRBV28	.	TRBJ2-5	CASSLGVYGTQYF	TGTGCCAGCAGTTTAGGGGTTTACGGGACCCAGTACTTC
TRBD2	TRBV4-1	few	TRBJ2-3	CASSREIAGAVADTQYF	TGCGCCAGCAGCCGGGAAATAGCGGGGGCTGTCGCAGATACGCAGTATTTT
TRBD1	TRBV12-3/TRBV12-4	.	TRBJ1-2	CASSLLGQGARRGYTF	TGTGCCAGCAGTTTGTTGGGACAGGGGGCACGGCGTGGCTACACCTTC
TRBD1	TRBV6-1	.	TRBJ1-1	CAGYDRETEAFF	TGTGCCGGCTACGACAGGGAGACTGAAGCTTTCTTT
.	TRBV6-2/TRBV6-3	few	TRBJ2-2	CATYNWRTTGELFF	TGTGCCACCTACAATTGGCGAACCACCGGGGAGCTGTTTTTT
.	TRBV4-1	many	TRBJ2-2	CASSQVLPGVTGELFF	TGCGCCAGCAGCCAAGTTTTACCCGGGGTAACCGGGGAGCTGTTTTTT
.	TRBV7-4	.	TRBJ1-5	CASSDSEGQPQHF	TGTGCCAGCAGCGACAGTGAAGGACAGCCCCAGCATTTT
.	TRBV12-2	many	TRBJ2-3	CASRLARAGLRDTQYF	TGTGCAAGTCGCTTAGCGCGTGCGGGCCTTCGGGATACGCAGTATTTT
.	TRBV20-1	many	TRBJ1-1	CSARDRANTEAFF	TGCAGTGCTAGAGATAGGGCGAACACTGAAGCTTTCTTT
.	TRBV4-1	few	TRBJ2-2	CASSQSTGTGELFF	TGCGCCAGCAGTCAGTCCACAGGGACCGGGGAGCTGTTTTTT
TRBD1	TRBV5-1	many	TRBJ2-5	CASSYRRDSPQETQYF	TGCGCCAGCAGCTACCGACGGGACAGCCCCCAAGAGACCCAGTACTTC
.	TRBV5-6	few	TRBJ1-4	CASSLAAGDWRTNEKLFF	TGTGCCAGCAGCTTGGCCGCAGGGGACTGGAGGACTAATGAAAAACTGTTTTTT
.	TRBV10-2	few	TRBJ1-5	CASRLYSNQPQHF	TGCGCCAGCAGGTTATATAGCAATCAGCCCCAGCATTTT
.	TRBV5-5	.	TRBJ1-6	CASSLYSGRIYSPLHF	TGTGCCAGCAGCTTGTACTCAGGGCGGATTTATTCACCCCTCCACTTT
.	TRBV6-1	.	TRBJ1-5	CASSLGSAGNQPQHF	TGTGCCAGCAGTCTGGGGTCGGCGGGCAATCAGCCCCAGCATTTT
.	TRBV7-9	few	TRBJ2-5	CASSFVSQRATQYF	TGTGCCAGCAGCTTTGTCAGCCAGAGGGCGACCCAGTACTTC
TRBD1	TRBV29-1	few	TRBJ1-2	CSARTGGDGYTF	TGCAGCGCCCGAACAGGGGGCGATGGCTACACCTTC
.	TRBV29-1	.	TRBJ1-2	CSVVTGYGYTF	TGCAGCGTGGTTACAGGCTATGGCTACACCTTC
.	TRBV11-2	.	TRBJ2-5	CASSLDGLETQYF	TGTGCCAGCAGCTTAGATGGCCTAGAGACCCAGTACTTC
.	TRBV5-1	many	TRBJ2-5	CASSLSSRQETQYF	TGCGCCAGCAGCCTATCGTCAAGACAAGAGACCCAGTACTTC
.	TRBV11-2	few	TRBJ1-2	CASSLDSSLSPGGYTF	TGTGCCAGCAGCTTAGATTCTTCATTATCCCCAGGCGGCTACACCTTC
.	TRBV6-6	.	TRBJ2-2	CASRQGTGELFF	TGTGCCAGCAGACAGGGTACCGGGGAGCTGTTTTTT
TRBD1	TRBV27	.	TRBJ1-5	CASSFQGGNQPQHF	TGTGCCAGCAGTTTCCAGGGGGGCAATCAGCCCCAGCATTTT
.	TRBV29-1	few	TRBJ1-2	CSVEQYGYTF	TGCAGCGTTGAACAGTATGGCTACACCTTC
.	TRBV2	few	TRBJ2-5	CVSRIGHLEETQYF	TGTGTCAGCAGGATCGGACACCTCGAGGAGACCCAGTACTTC
.	TRBV10-3	.	TRBJ1-2	CAISESSGHYGYTF	TGTGCCATCAGTGAGTCGTCGGGGCACTATGGCTACACCTTC